Presented here are 27 T cell receptor beta chains from one specimen sequenced in a study of chemoradiotherapy in HPV16-positive cancers (dated by TCRdb to between 2022 and 2023). Receptor libraries were prepared by the immunoSEQ multiplex PCR assay. The table comes from immuneACCESS by way of TCRdb, which keeps in-frame sequences with V and J called. Part of the clones is missing from these tables; in studies checked, under half for an unresolved V gene and the rest for unknown reasons. Across this sample there are approximately 19,000 clones, with approximately 83% seen only once. 3.5% to 6% of the sample goes to the ten largest clones. The sample in question was blood, obtained from a patient who underwent chemoradiotherapy. The source of these receptors is a human donor with HPV-associated anogenital cancer.

The gene calls are TRBV2 and TRBJ2-1, with D perhaps being TRBD1 or TRBD2 (6 bases each). The length of the CDR3 is 16 residues. In germline, CDR1 is SNHLY, CDR2 FYNNEI. Trimming left V 6 bases short and J 0 bases short, with 15 bases between. The CDR3 reads CASSPPGGNSYNEQFF. The DNA for the CDR3 is TGTGCCAGCAGCCCCCCCGGGGGCAACTCCTACAATGAGCAGTTCTTC. The complete variable domain, with remaining parts taken from reference TRBV2 and TRBJ2-1, reads EPEVTQTPSHQVTQMGQEVILRCVPISNHLYFYWYRQILGQKVEFLVSFYNNEISEKSEIFDDQFSVERPDGSNFTLKIRSTKLEDSAMYFCASSPPGGNSYNEQFFGPGTRLTVL.

The chain links TRBV13 to TRBJ1-1, with a weak D call TRBD1 (6 bases). Trimming stripped 6 bases from V and 2 bases from J, with 13 bases between. The CDR3 contains 14 residues. Germline lookup yields CDR1 PRHDT and CDR2 FYEKMQ (reference sequence). The CDR3 spells CASSHRQANTEAFF. In DNA form, the CDR3 reads TGTGCCAGCAGTCACCGACAGGCCAACACTGAAGCTTTCTTT.

This sequence joins TRBV9 and TRBJ1-5, with D perhaps TRBD1 (5 bases). The CDR3 has 14 residues. Germline V lookup: CDR1 SGDLS, CDR2 YYNGEE. V was clipped by 0 bases and J by 2 bases, with 6 bases between them. CDR3 in DNA: TGTGCCAGCAGCGTAGGAGGGGGCAATCAGCCCCAGCATTTT. Its protein product is CASSVGGGNQPQHF.

This chain links TRBV5-1 with TRBJ1-1; D is uncertain. In germline, CDR1 is SGHRS, CDR2 YFSETQ. V dropped 4 bases and J dropped 2 bases, with 6 bases sitting between them. CDR3 length: 12 amino acids. CDR3 protein: CASSEPNTEAFF. The CDR3 region has the DNA TGCGCCAGCAGCGAGCCTAACACTGAAGCTTTCTTT.

The J gene is TRBJ2-1, the V gene TRBV4-3, with D uncertain. The CDR3 has 16 residues. Germline V CDR1 and CDR2: LGHNA, YSLEER. Trimming removed 1 base at V and 2 bases at J, with 12 bases between. CDR3 sequence (DNA): TGCGCCAGCAGCCAAGTCTACAGAGACACCTACAATGAGCAGTTCTTC. Amino acid sequence: CASSQVYRDTYNEQFF.

As DNA, the CDR3 is TGTGCCAGCAGTCGAGGGACAGGAACGCCAAAGAACACTGAAGCTTTCTTT. It codes for CASSRGTGTPKNTEAFF. The chain recombines TRBV27 with TRBJ1-1, with 8 bases fitting TRBD1. Germline assignment: CDR1 MNHEY and CDR2 SMNVEV (reference sequence). CDR3 length: 17 residues. The trim removed 5 bases at V and 1 base at J, leaving 12 bases unmatched.

The chain couples TRBV7-2 to TRBJ2-1; D call uncertain. Germline V gene data show CDR1 as SGHTA and CDR2 as FQGNSA. The CDR3 runs 17 residues. Between the trimmed V and J ends, which lost 0 bases and 3 bases, there was a span of 15 bases. The CDR3 sequence: CASSLAQRLMNYNEQFF. CDR3 nucleotides: TGTGCCAGCAGCTTAGCGCAGAGACTGATGAACTACAATGAGCAGTTCTTC.

The sample holds a few counts of this clone. The junction departs from germline at one end; a sequencing error may be responsible. As DNA, the CDR3 is TGTGCTAGCAGCTCCTGGGCCAGGGGGGAGACCCAGTACTTC. Amino acids: CASSSWARGETQYF. The gene calls are TRBV7-7 and TRBJ2-5; TRBD1 matches 7 bases. This CDR3 contains 14 residues. Germline-derived CDR1 and CDR2 are SSHAT and FNYEAQ (reference sequence).

This clone is a singleton in its sample. The V and J genes are TRBV6-1 and TRBJ2-7; D gene uncertain. The germline CDR1 and CDR2 sequences are MNHNS and SASEGT. Trimming shortened V by 5 bases and J by 6 bases, and 14 bases separated the two germline ends. The CDR3 covers 13 residues. CDR3 loop: CASSFPRTLEQYF. The CDR3, as DNA: TGTGCCAGCAGTTTCCCCAGGACCCTCGAGCAGTACTTC.

This chain joins TRBV7-2 and TRBJ2-7, with 7 bases that match TRBD1. Germline V CDR1 and CDR2: SGHTA, FQGNSA. The CDR3 consists of 15 residues. J lost 2 bases, V lost 5 bases, and 9 bases had no gene match. CDR3 residues: CASSITPGQAYEQYF. CDR3 coding DNA: TGTGCCAGCAGCATCACCCCAGGACAGGCCTACGAGCAGTACTTC.

Here the CDR3 DNA reads TGTGCCACCAGCAGAGATGTAGCGGGGGCTAACTATGGCTACACCTTC. Protein product: CATSRDVAGANYGYTF. The J gene is TRBJ1-2, the V gene TRBV15; possible D gene TRBD1, 5 bases. Looked up from germline, CDR1 is LNHNV and CDR2 is YYDKDF (reference sequence). Trimming left V 0 bases short and J 0 bases short, with 11 bases between. The CDR3 is made up of 16 amino acids.

The chain employs TRBV29-1 and TRBJ2-7; tentatively, D is TRBD1 (6 bases). CDR3 length equals 13 residues. V was cut by 5 bases and J by 3 bases, with 14 bases left in between. Per the germline V gene, CDR1 is SQVTM and CDR2 is ANQGSEA. The DNA for the CDR3 is TGCAGCGTTTCCCGCGGACAGTACTACGAGCAGTACTTC. It specifies CSVSRGQYYEQYF.

V is TRBV10-1 and J is TRBJ2-3; 14 nucleotides line up with TRBD2. J gave up 11 bases and V 8 bases, and 12 bases lay outside the gene matches. The V gene's germline CDR1 is WNHNN and CDR2 SYGVQD (reference sequence). The CDR3 is made up of 15 amino acids. The CDR3 DNA follows: TGCGCCAGCTCAGAGACTAGCGGGAGGGGGGAGAAGCAGTATTTT. Translating gives CASSETSGRGEKQYF.

This chain joins TRBV6-5 and TRBJ2-3; a possible D gene is TRBD1 (6 bases). Per the germline V gene, CDR1 is MNHEY and CDR2 is SVGAGI. V lost 0 bases and J lost 2, with 9 bases in between. This CDR3 is 15 amino acids long. CDR3 protein: CASSYSGQLTDTQYF. In nucleotides, the CDR3 is TGTGCCAGCAGTTACTCAGGACAGCTCACAGATACGCAGTATTTT.

V and J are TRBV10-1 and TRBJ1-6; D ambiguous. This CDR3 has 13 amino acids. CDR1 is WNHNN, CDR2 SYGVQD, per germline (reference sequence). Trimming left V 1 base short and J 7 bases short, with 5 bases between. The CDR3 DNA sequence: TGCGCCAGCAGTGAGTTTCCAAATTCACCCCTCCACTTT. Its translation: CASSEFPNSPLHF.

This chain joins TRBV30 and TRBJ2-7, with TRBD1 matching 8 bases. The CDR3 spans 15 residues. The germline V gene has CDR1 GTSNPN and CDR2 SVGIG (reference sequence). V dropped 2 bases and J dropped 3; count of bases not matched to a gene: 9. The CDR3 DNA reads as TGTGCCTGGAGTCGTTCGGACAGGGACCGCTACGAGCAGTACTTC. Translating it yields CAWSRSDRDRYEQYF.

Remarks on this clone: Within the sample, other DNA sequences also encode this same CDR3. The chain combines TRBV19 with TRBJ1-1; D is unresolved. Trimming pared 8 bases from V and 1 base from J, leaving 11 bases between. This CDR3 has 13 residues. Germline-derived CDR1 and CDR2 are LNHDA and SQIVND (reference sequence). CDR3 sequence (DNA): TGTGCCAGTGATAGGGTCCCGAACACTGAAGCTTTCTTT. It translates to CASDRVPNTEAFF.

This chain uses TRBV25-1 with TRBJ2-6; 10 bases match TRBD1. V gave up 8 bases and J gave up 3 bases; unmatched junction bases: 10. This CDR3 is 17 amino acids long. In germline, CDR1 is MGHDK, CDR2 SYGVNS. In DNA form, the CDR3 reads TGTGCCAGCGGGACCGGGACAGGGGTGGGTGGGGCCAACGTCCTGACTTTC. The encoded protein is CASGTGTGVGGANVLTF.

The CDR3 DNA sequence: TGTGCCAGCAGCTTAGTAGCTTCCACTGAAGCTTTCTTT. Protein product: CASSLVASTEAFF. This chain joins TRBV7-9 and TRBJ1-1; D is undetermined. The V end was cut by 1 base, the J end by 4 bases, with 7 bases between. CDR3 length: 13 amino acids. The germline V gene has CDR1 SEHNR and CDR2 FQNEAQ (reference sequence).

The J gene is TRBJ2-2, the V gene TRBV5-1, with D tentatively TRBD2 (6 bases). Germline V lookup: CDR1 SGHRS, CDR2 YFSETQ. CDR3 length equals 13 residues. Trimming left V 6 bases short and J 5 bases short, with 11 bases between. The CDR3 DNA sequence: TGCGCCAGCACGGAGGGAGGAACCGGGGAGCTGTTTTTT. Translating gives CASTEGGTGELFF.

V usage is TRBV7-2 and J usage is TRBJ2-7; either TRBD1 or TRBD2 may supply D (5 bases each). Germline CDR1 reads SGHTA; CDR2 reads FQGNSA. CDR3 length equals 15 residues. With 4 bases removed from V and 5 bases from J, the gap between germline ends came to 18 bases. In DNA form, the CDR3 reads TGTGCCAGCAGCTCAGGGAGTGCAGGAACCGACGAGCAGTACTTC. Amino acids: CASSSGSAGTDEQYF. Drawing the rest from reference TRBV7-2 and TRBJ2-7, the complete variable domain is GAGVSQSPSNKVTEKGKDVELRCDPISGHTALYWYRQSLGQGLEFLIYFQGNSAPDKSGLPSDRFSAERTGGSVSTLTIQRTQQEDSAVYLCASSSGSAGTDEQYFGPGTRLTVT.

This chain joins TRBV7-3 and TRBJ2-2; D is unclear. The CDR3 sequence is 16 residues long. V shed 5 bases and J shed 0 bases, with 13 bases lying between them. Germline-derived CDR1 and CDR2 are SGHTA and FQGTGA. Here the CDR3 reads CASSPHPYANTGELFF. As DNA, the CDR3 is TGTGCCAGCAGCCCCCACCCATACGCGAACACCGGGGAGCTGTTTTTT.

Only one count was recorded for this clone. The rearrangement uses TRBV7-2 and TRBJ2-5, with D perhaps matching TRBD1 (6 bases). The V gene's germline CDR1 is SGHTA and CDR2 FQGNSA. The CDR3 is 15 amino acids. The V end was cut by 5 bases, the J end by 5 bases, with 18 bases between. In nucleotides, the CDR3 is TGTGCCAGCAGCCATCACAGGGAAGTATGGGAGACCCAGTACTTC. This gives the protein CASSHHREVWETQYF.

This clone is large within its sample. The chain uses TRBV5-6 and TRBJ2-7, with 8 positions matching TRBD2. The germline V gene encodes CDR1 SGHDT and CDR2 YYEEEE. This CDR3 comprises 14 residues. After removal of 2 bases from V and 5 bases from J, the junction contained 6 bases not matched to a gene. The CDR3 region has the DNA TGTGCCAGCAGCTTCCCGGGGGGGCCCAACGAGCAGTACTTC. It encodes CASSFPGGPNEQYF.

This clone was observed a handful of times. The chain carries TRBV7-2 and TRBJ2-7; D is unclear. Looked up from germline, CDR1 is SGHTA and CDR2 is FQGNSA. Trimming left V 1 base short and J 0 bases short, with 7 bases between. CDR3 size: 14 residues. CDR3 DNA sequence: TGTGCCAGCAGCTTAGAGGCGGTCTCCTACGAGCAGTACTTC. Translated, it gives CASSLEAVSYEQYF.

J is TRBJ1-1 and V is TRBV9; D remains unclear. V was cut by 4 bases and J by 0 bases, with 10 bases left in between. The CDR3 covers 14 residues. Germline lookup yields CDR1 SGDLS and CDR2 YYNGEE. CDR3 region: CASSPRPLNTEAFF. The CDR3 bases are TGTGCCAGCAGCCCCCGTCCACTGAACACTGAAGCTTTCTTT.

The V gene is TRBV7-2, the J gene TRBJ1-3; TRBD1 might be the D (5 bases). This CDR3 is built from 17 residues. Per the germline V gene, CDR1 is SGHTA and CDR2 is FQGNSA. Trimming removed 5 bases at V and 0 bases at J, with 17 bases between. CDR3 DNA: TGTGCCAGCAGCCCAGCGAGGGGATGGTCCTCTGGAAACACCATATATTTT. Translation: CASSPARGWSSGNTIYF.